The T cell receptor (beta chain) described here comes from a study of CD4+ T cells in melanoma. Findings of the study overall: A reported correlation linked neoantigen-specific CD4+ T cells to CD8+, macrophage and B cell function. Reportedly, melanoma neoantigen-specific CD4+ T cells showed varied differentiation states.

TCRdb keeps only in-frame clones here, not all; method: immunoSEQ multiplex PCR. The sample consists of approximately 9,700 clones, roughly 80% of them appearing once. Turning to this clone: The antigen is not known.

This sequence originates from a human donor with melanoma. The sample was cells from a culture (not recorded whether cultured in vitro).

CDR3 DNA: TGTGCCAGCAGCTTATACAGGGGGAACTTTCCCGAGCAGTACTTC. Protein product: CASSLYRGNFPEQYF. The chain joins TRBV11-2 to TRBJ2-7; 8 bases map to TRBD1. The V gene's germline CDR1 is SGHAT and CDR2 FQNNGV. The CDR3 runs to 15 residues. Trimming removed 2 bases from V and 6 bases from J; junction bases left unmatched: 9.